This entry is about one T cell receptor (beta chain). The antigen remains unidentified. This entry comes from a study of shared clonotypes between healthy human individuals. Study-level points and caveats: Rarefaction demonstrated incomplete sorted-subset sequencing despite large depth.

TCRdb's copy holds only in-frame clones and misses some; the assay was immunoSEQ multiplex PCR. The sample shows some 900,000 clones, approximately 80% of them seen only once. Germline assignment: CDR1 SNHLY and CDR2 FYNNEI. The CDR3 has 11 residues. V dropped 10 bases and J dropped 5 bases, with 11 bases sitting between them. Negatively enriched CD4+ T cells were divided by CD45RA into naive and memory. J is TRBJ2-5 and V is TRBV2; the D is unclear. The sequenced sample was memory CD4+ T cells sorted from blood. Indicated subset: CD45RA-negative fraction. The clonotype originates from a man aged 18 to 29 in good health. The CDR3 DNA sequence: TGTGCCACCACGGCTCATGAGACCCAGTACTTC. This sequence encodes CATTAHETQYF.